Presented here are 7 T cell receptor beta chains from one specimen sequenced in a study of cytomegalovirus exposure and HLA in healthy donors. The study ran its PCR with 60 Vbeta and 13 Jbeta primers. TCRdb keeps only in-frame clones here, not all; method: immunoSEQ multiplex PCR. The sample has about 93,000 clones; approximately 83% are singletons. The material sequenced was PBMCs. The receptor set was obtained from a man between 45 and 60 years old in good health and CMV-seronegative.

The V and J genes are TRBV28 and TRBJ1-2; 9 nucleotides align to TRBD1. The trim removed 9 bases at V and 5 bases at J, leaving 4 bases unmatched. CDR3 length: 12 amino acids. Germline V lookup: CDR1 MDHEN, CDR2 SYDVKM. The CDR3 DNA follows: TGTGCCAGTGGACAGGGGAAGTATGGCTACACCTTC. This codes for CASGQGKYGYTF.

The chain links TRBV10-2 to TRBJ2-7; 8 bases are shared with TRBD1. Per the germline V gene, CDR1 is WSHSY and CDR2 is SAAADI. This CDR3 spans 14 amino acids. The V segment lost 2 bases and the J segment 6 bases; nucleotides outside the gene matches: 6. CDR3 DNA sequence: TGCGCCAGCAGTGAGATGGGACAGGTGGGCGAGCAGTACTTC. Its translation: CASSEMGQVGEQYF.

The chain employs TRBV29-1 and TRBJ1-1, with TRBD1 identical over 7 bases. The junction had 13 bases not matched to a gene; V was cut back by 4 bases and J by 8 bases. Germline V gene lookup returns CDR1 SQVTM and CDR2 ANQGSEA. The CDR3 sequence is 14 residues long. The CDR3 nucleotides read TGCAGCGTTGCTGCTCGGACAGGACACTCCGAAGCTTTCTTT. It is translated as CSVAARTGHSEAFF.

This clone has only one observation. The chain employs TRBV7-2 and TRBJ1-2; D may be TRBD1 (5 bases). Trimming cost V 5 bases and J 7 bases, with 14 bases left between them. The CDR3 runs 13 residues. Germline V lookup: CDR1 SGHTA, CDR2 FQGNSA. The CDR3 spells CASSVLREGGYTF. CDR3 sequence (DNA): TGTGCCAGCAGCGTCCTCAGGGAGGGTGGCTACACCTTC. Combining the CDR3 with reference TRBV7-2 and TRBJ1-2 gives the whole variable domain GAGVSQSPSNKVTEKGKDVELRCDPISGHTALYWYRQSLGQGLEFLIYFQGNSAPDKSGLPSDRFSAERTGGSVSTLTIQRTQQEDSAVYLCASSVLREGGYTFGSGTRLTVV.

The chain carries TRBV30 and TRBJ2-3; the match to TRBD1 covers 9 bases. The CDR3 spans 13 residues. Germline V gene lookup returns CDR1 GTSNPN and CDR2 SVGIG (reference sequence). With 5 bases clipped from V and 4 bases from J, the junction kept 4 bases outside the gene matches. CDR3 sequence: CAWGTGGADTQYF. The CDR3 nucleotides are TGTGCCTGGGGCACAGGGGGCGCAGATACGCAGTATTTT. Full variable domain (outside the CDR3, taken from reference TRBV30 and TRBJ2-3): SQTIHQWPATLVQPVGSPLSLECTVEGTSNPNLYWYRQAAGRGLQLLFYSVGIGQISSEVPQNLSASRPQDRQFILSSKKLLLSDSGFYLCAWGTGGADTQYFGPGTRLTVL.

The chain's CDR3 is CASTGQLLTGELFF. Written as DNA, the CDR3 is TGTGCCAGCACCGGACAACTCCTCACCGGGGAGCTGTTTTTT. The chain joins TRBV5-6 to TRBJ2-2, with D maybe TRBD1 (5 bases). Trimming removed 6 bases at V and 4 bases at J, with 13 bases between. Germline assignment: CDR1 SGHDT and CDR2 YYEEEE. The CDR3 extends over 14 amino acids.

This rearrangement joins TRBV19 to TRBJ2-3, with a weak D call TRBD2 (6 bases). Germline values: CDR1 LNHDA, CDR2 SQIVND (reference sequence). V dropped 3 bases and J dropped 3 bases, with 16 bases sitting between them. This CDR3 region has 16 residues. Here the CDR3 reads CASSMIPGDGTDTQYF. The CDR3 region has the DNA TGTGCCAGTAGTATGATCCCGGGAGATGGGACAGATACGCAGTATTTT.